The 16 T cell receptor beta chains listed next were all sequenced from one sample in a study of blood T cell repertoires in COVID-19 (dated by TCRdb to 2019 to 2021). The library was produced with the immunoSEQ multiplex PCR assay. Not all clones reach the TCRdb copy of this immuneACCESS table, which keeps in-frame sequences only. Checked studies attribute under half of the gap to unresolved V genes and leave the rest unexplained. This sample lists hundreds of thousands of clones; 75% to 90% were detected once. The top ten clonotypes cover about 1% of the sample. The specimen sequenced was PBMCs or T cells enriched from blood (not recorded which). All receptors derive from a man between 18 and 29 years old who had recovered from COVID-19.

The chain is built from TRBV7-9 and TRBJ1-3, with D perhaps matching TRBD1 (6 bases). Germline loops: CDR1 SEHNR, CDR2 FQNEAQ (reference sequence). Trimming removed 2 bases from V and 1 base from J, with 18 bases in between. The length of the CDR3 is 18 residues. In nucleotides, the CDR3 is TGTGCCAGCAGCTTAAAGGCTCCCGGACAGCCATCTGGAAACACCATATATTTT. Translation gives CASSLKAPGQPSGNTIYF.

The V and J genes are TRBV30 and TRBJ2-4, with 8 bases fitting TRBD2. The germline V gene has CDR1 GTSNPN and CDR2 SVGIG (reference sequence). With V trimmed by 1 base and J by 7 bases, 3 bases remained unmatched. The CDR3 extends over 13 amino acids. As DNA, the CDR3 is TGTGCCTGGAGTGAGGGGACTAGGAACATTCAGTACTTC. It specifies CAWSEGTRNIQYF.

The chain joins TRBV27 to TRBJ1-6; D may be TRBD1 (5 bases). Germline CDR1 MNHEY, CDR2 SMNVEV (reference sequence). V was cut by 5 bases and J by 6 bases, with 26 bases left in between. CDR3 length equals 19 residues. The CDR3 DNA is TGTGCCAGCAGTCGGTTTGGTATCACGGTGGAGGGGCCTAATTCACCCCTCCACTTT. This translates into CASSRFGITVEGPNSPLHF.

The chain has TRBV19 and TRBJ1-5, with 8 bases lining up with TRBD1. The CDR3 runs to 16 residues. Germline CDR1 is LNHDA and CDR2 is SQIVND (reference sequence). J lost 6 bases, V lost 4 bases, and 11 bases had no gene match. The CDR3 protein is CASSTIGQGPSQPQHF. For the CDR3, the DNA is TGTGCCAGTAGTACTATCGGACAGGGACCCAGTCAGCCCCAGCATTTT.

V gene TRBV27 combines with J gene TRBJ2-2, with D perhaps TRBD1 (5 bases). The CDR3 covers 16 residues. Germline CDR1 is MNHEY and CDR2 is SMNVEV (reference sequence). Trimming removed 3 bases at V and 1 base at J, with 12 bases between. The CDR3 DNA follows: TGTGCCAGCAGTTTCGGTGAGGACATGAACACCGGGGAGCTGTTTTTT. It is translated as CASSFGEDMNTGELFF.

This clone was seen once. DNA of the CDR3: TGTGCCAGCAGCTTAGGTGGGACAGTTAATTCACCCCTCCACTTT. Protein sequence: CASSLGGTVNSPLHF. J is TRBJ1-6 and V is TRBV7-9, with 7 bases identical to TRBD1. This CDR3 spans 15 amino acids. Germline-derived CDR1 and CDR2 are SEHNR and FQNEAQ (reference sequence). After removal of 1 base from V and 6 bases from J, the junction contained 3 bases not matched to a gene.

This chain connects TRBV2 to TRBJ1-5, with TRBD1 matching over 7 bases. This CDR3 is built from 16 residues. Germline CDR1 is SNHLY and CDR2 is FYNNEI. The ends lost 5 bases at V and 3 bases at J; junction bases unmatched: 10. CDR3 coding DNA: TGTGCCAGCAGTTGGGGAGGCAGGGGGTTCAATCAGCCCCAGCATTTT. Amino acid sequence: CASSWGGRGFNQPQHF. Together with reference TRBV2 and TRBJ1-5, the CDR3 gives the full variable domain: EPEVTQTPSHQVTQMGQEVILRCVPISNHLYFYWYRQILGQKVEFLVSFYNNEISEKSEIFDDQFSVERPDGSNFTLKIRSTKLEDSAMYFCASSWGGRGFNQPQHFGDGTRLSIL.

The gene calls are TRBV27 and TRBJ2-5, with 7 bases aligning to TRBD1. This CDR3 is 12 amino acids long. The V gene's germline CDR1 is MNHEY and CDR2 SMNVEV (reference sequence). J gave up 4 bases and V 6 bases, and 2 bases lay outside the gene matches. CDR3 coding DNA: TGTGCCAGCAGGACAGGGAGAGAGACCCAGTACTTC. Protein sequence: CASRTGRETQYF.

The chain recombines TRBV28 with TRBJ1-6; D may be TRBD1 (5 bases). Germline CDR1 is MDHEN and CDR2 is SYDVKM. V dropped 6 bases and J dropped 7 bases, with 10 bases sitting between them. This CDR3 region has 13 residues. The CDR3 sequence is CASSSGGNSPLHF. CDR3 DNA sequence: TGTGCCAGCAGCTCGGGGGGAAATTCACCCCTCCACTTT.

V gene TRBV5-4 combines with J gene TRBJ2-1; 10 bases line up with TRBD2. This CDR3 has 16 amino acids. The V gene's germline CDR1 is SGHNT and CDR2 YYREEE (reference sequence). The V segment lost 0 bases and the J segment 6 bases; nucleotides outside the gene matches: 6. This CDR3 is CASSLVVLAGANEQFF. The DNA for the CDR3 is TGTGCCAGCAGCTTGGTGGTCCTAGCGGGGGCCAATGAGCAGTTCTTC.

The chain is built from TRBV10-3 and TRBJ1-2; a weak D match, TRBD1 (5 bases). Trimming left V 3 bases short and J 8 bases short, with 10 bases between. The V gene's germline CDR1 is ENHRY and CDR2 SYGVKD. This CDR3 has 12 amino acids. CDR3 sequence reads: CAISEPQGGYTF. In DNA form, the CDR3 reads TGTGCCATCAGTGAACCCCAGGGCGGCTACACCTTC.

The rearrangement links TRBV3-1 (or the pseudogene TRBV3-2) to TRBJ1-4; 9 nucleotides align to TRBD1. This CDR3 contains 15 residues. V lost 3 bases, J lost 5 bases, and 4 bases stayed unmatched. The germline V gene encodes CDR1 LGHDT and CDR2 YNNKEL (reference sequence). CDR3 in DNA: TGTGCCAGCAGCCACGCCGGGACAGGGAATGAAAAACTGTTTTTT. Its translation is CASSHAGTGNEKLFF.

V usage is TRBV6-2 or TRBV6-3 and J usage is TRBJ1-5; D is uncertain. The length of the CDR3 is 15 residues. CDR1 MNHEY and CDR2 SVGEGT come from the germline V gene. With 4 bases removed from V and 6 bases from J, the gap between germline ends came to 16 bases. The CDR3 loop is CASSSHQRVGQPQHF. CDR3 DNA: TGTGCCAGCAGTTCACACCAGAGGGTGGGTCAGCCCCAGCATTTT.

This clone was seen only a few times. The chain recombines TRBV4-1 with TRBJ1-2, with 7 nucleotides matching TRBD1. This CDR3 is 18 amino acids long. CDR1 is MGHRA, CDR2 YSYEKL, per germline. J lost 7 bases, V lost 0 bases, and 17 bases had no gene match. The CDR3 loop reads CASSQESKRGGRFFGYTF. The DNA of the CDR3 is TGCGCCAGCAGCCAAGAGTCTAAAAGAGGGGGCAGGTTCTTTGGCTACACCTTC.

This clone was counted only a few times. CDR3 region: CAGEGGSYEQYF. The CDR3 region has the DNA TGTGCCGGCGAGGGTGGGTCCTACGAGCAGTACTTC. The chain is built from TRBV14 and TRBJ2-7; possibly TRBD2 for D (5 bases). This CDR3 contains 12 residues. Deletions cut 11 bases from V and 1 base from J, with 12 bases between. The V gene's germline CDR1 is SGHDN and CDR2 FVKESK.

V usage is TRBV5-1 and J usage is TRBJ2-3, with TRBD2 matching 11 bases. The CDR3 is 16 amino acids. J gave up 4 bases and V 5 bases, and 9 bases lay outside the gene matches. Germline V CDR1 and CDR2: SGHRS, YFSETQ. The CDR3 protein is CASRTGLAGGPDTQYF. The DNA for the CDR3 is TGCGCCAGCAGGACCGGGCTAGCGGGAGGCCCAGATACGCAGTATTTT. Full variable domain (outside the CDR3, taken from reference TRBV5-1 and TRBJ2-3): KAGVTQTPRYLIKTRGQQVTLSCSPISGHRSVSWYQQTPGQGLQFLFEYFSETQRNKGNFPGRFSGRQFSNSRSEMNVSTLELGDSALYLCASRTGLAGGPDTQYFGPGTRLTVL.